This TCR beta chain emerged from a study of T cells in Graves' hyperthyroidism and ophthalmopathy. In its sample, this clonotype was seen many times. CDR3 length: 17 amino acids. Looked up from germline, CDR1 is SGHAT and CDR2 is FQDESV (reference sequence). Trimming took 5 bases from V and 0 from J, leaving 20 bases between them. Amplified TCR beta CDR3 regions came from RNA transcripts. First-round RT-PCR targeting the TCR CDR3 was performed with the HTBI primer set. TCRdb redid the calling of the multiplex PCR reads with MiXCR, one entry per CDR3 protein. This sample has about 590,000 distinct CDR3 sequences, with approximately 14% found just once.

The chain carries TRBV11-1 and TRBJ2-7; D might be TRBD1 or TRBD2, each matching 6 bases. The clonotype originates from a woman younger than 45 with Graves' hyperthyroidism. The material sequenced was blood. The DNA of the CDR3 is TGTGCCAGCAGCAAAAGGGGGGCAGGTGTGCACTCCTACGAGCAGTACTTC. It codes for CASSKRGAGVHSYEQYF.